Sequencing of this T cell receptor beta chain was carried out in a study of blood T cell repertoires in COVID-19. The wider study: Acute and convalescent COVID-19 specimens originated in the United States, Italy and Spain. PBMCs, B-cell-depleted T cells, or T cells provided the cDNA or gDNA that made up the material.

CDR3 size: 14 residues. V lost 0 bases and J 3 bases, leaving 9 bases between the germline ends. Germline lookup yields CDR1 LGHNA and CDR2 YSLEER. As processed by the authors: Amplification of reference gene primers was used by the study to estimate nucleated cell counts. Generated by immunoSEQ multiplex PCR, the TCRdb table keeps only in-frame clones and is missing some. V and J calls and clone size follow that table, whereas D and trimming were derived from the DNA. The sample yields approximately 230,000 clones, 87% seen once. The TCR was taken from a man between 18 and 35 years old with active or convalescent COVID-19. The sequenced sample was peripheral blood. The chain has TRBV4-3 and TRBJ2-7; tentatively, D is TRBD1 (5 bases). CDR3: CASSQDHQGYEQYF. In nucleotides, the CDR3 is TGCGCCAGCAGCCAAGATCACCAGGGCTACGAGCAGTACTTC.